A single sample gave rise to the 2 T cell receptor beta chains below, sequenced in a study of blood T cell repertoires in COVID-19 (dated by TCRdb to the early 2020s). The library was made by the immunoSEQ multiplex PCR assay. Held by TCRdb, this immuneACCESS table contains in-frame sequences only and omits some clones. Under half of the omission traces to an unresolved V gene where checked; the cause of the rest is unknown. A total of 120,000 or so clones appear in this sample, just over 85% of them only once. The ten biggest clones cover about 1% of the sample. Source material: peripheral blood. The receptors come from a woman aged 45 to 65 with active or convalescent COVID-19.

The V and J genes are TRBV7-9 and TRBJ2-1; 8 bases line up with TRBD1. Germline trimming cut 1 base from V and 4 bases from J; bases unmatched to any gene: 6. In germline, CDR1 is SEHNR, CDR2 FQNEAQ (reference sequence). CDR3 length: 16 amino acids. CDR3 DNA sequence: TGTGCCAGCAGCTTAGGGGTGGGACAGGATTACAATGAGCAGTTCTTC. Its translation is CASSLGVGQDYNEQFF.

J is TRBJ2-7 and V is TRBV3-1 (or the pseudogene TRBV3-2), with a tentative D call TRBD1 (5 bases). Deletions cut 5 bases from V and 6 bases from J, with 11 bases between. The CDR3 runs to 12 residues. Germline V gene lookup returns CDR1 LGHDT and CDR2 YNNKEL (reference sequence). In DNA form, the CDR3 reads TGTGCCAGCAGCTCGCAGGGATCCGAGCAGTACTTC. Its translation is CASSSQGSEQYF.